These 25 T cell receptor beta chains originate from one sample sequenced in a study of cytomegalovirus exposure and HLA in healthy donors. Amplification used 60 Vbeta primers and 13 Jbeta primers. Only in-frame clones appear in the TCRdb table, and some are missing; sequencing was by immunoSEQ multiplex PCR. The table includes about 130,000 clones, 70% to 85% detected once. Sequencing used PBMCs. The receptors originated from a boy aged 2 to 10 in good health and CMV-seronegative.

This chain joins TRBV29-1 and TRBJ2-1; 7 bases line up with TRBD2. V lost 5 bases to trimming and J lost 16 bases; unmatched junction nucleotides: 17. The CDR3 is 13 amino acids. The germline V gene has CDR1 SQVTM and CDR2 ANQGSEA. CDR3 in amino acids: CSVRGRLSGDRFF. The CDR3 coding sequence is TGCAGCGTTCGGGGCCGACTAAGCGGGGACCGATTCTTC.

V gene TRBV5-1 combines with J gene TRBJ2-5, with 14 nucleotides matching TRBD2. From germline, CDR1 is SGHRS and CDR2 YFSETQ. The CDR3 has 17 amino acids. Trimming removed 4 bases from V and 3 bases from J; junction bases left unmatched: 8. CDR3 bases: TGCGCCAGCAGCCCGATGACTAGCGGGAGGGGAAAAGAGACCCAGTACTTC. Residues: CASSPMTSGRGKETQYF.

The gene calls are TRBV5-1 and TRBJ1-4, with 7 bases fitting TRBD1. Looked up from germline, CDR1 is SGHRS and CDR2 is YFSETQ. Losses at the gene ends were 7 bases for V and 3 bases for J; bases not matched to a gene: 6. The CDR3 has 14 residues. CDR3 in DNA: TGCGCCAGCGGGCTACAGGGGCCTAATGAAAAACTGTTTTTT. Protein product: CASGLQGPNEKLFF.

J is TRBJ2-7 and V is TRBV6-5; the D gene is possibly TRBD1 (5 bases). The CDR3 loop spans 14 amino acids. The V gene's germline CDR1 is MNHEY and CDR2 SVGAGI. Trimming removed 6 bases from V and 2 bases from J, with 14 bases in between. The DNA for the CDR3 is TGTGCCAGCAGCCGGACACCTCCCACCTACGAGCAGTACTTC. Translating it yields CASSRTPPTYEQYF.

J is TRBJ2-1 and V is TRBV27, with 9 bases fitting TRBD2. Germline CDR1 is MNHEY and CDR2 is SMNVEV (reference sequence). The CDR3 contains 16 residues. V was clipped by 5 bases and J by 6 bases; unmatched bases: 11. In DNA form, the CDR3 reads TGTGCCAGCAGTCGTGCCGGGACTAGCAAAGTCAATGAGCAGTTCTTC. Translation: CASSRAGTSKVNEQFF.

The chain employs TRBV6-5 and TRBJ1-6; 8 nucleotides line up with TRBD1. Germline trimming cut 1 base from V and 7 bases from J; bases unmatched to any gene: 6. In germline, CDR1 is MNHEY, CDR2 SVGAGI. The CDR3 is 16 amino acids. CDR3: CASSYFRQGPNSPLHF. CDR3 coding DNA: TGTGCCAGCAGTTACTTTAGACAGGGGCCAAATTCACCCCTCCACTTT.

V gene TRBV6-4 combines with J gene TRBJ2-2, with 7 positions matching TRBD1. Germline V gene lookup returns CDR1 MRHNA and CDR2 SNTAGT. The CDR3 has 15 residues. Germline trimming cut 3 bases from V and 3 bases from J; bases unmatched to any gene: 4. The CDR3 is CASSEGGADTGELFF. In DNA form, the CDR3 reads TGTGCCAGCAGTGAAGGGGGCGCGGACACCGGGGAGCTGTTTTTT.

This chain joins TRBV30 and TRBJ1-1; D may be TRBD1 (5 bases). This CDR3 has 13 amino acids. Looked up from germline, CDR1 is GTSNPN and CDR2 is SVGIG (reference sequence). Deletions cut 8 bases from V and 4 bases from J, with 17 bases between. Here the CDR3 reads CAVLLWGGTEAFF. The CDR3 DNA reads TGTGCCGTACTACTTTGGGGGGGCACTGAAGCTTTCTTT.

The chain is built from TRBV5-4 and TRBJ1-2; 9 bases match TRBD1. The germline gives CDR1 SGHNT, CDR2 YYREEE (reference sequence). This CDR3 comprises 15 residues. V trimming: 4 bases; J trimming: 6 bases; junction bases outside the gene matches: 10. The CDR3 is CASSPGQGRGNGYTF. DNA of the CDR3: TGTGCCAGCAGCCCAGGACAGGGGCGGGGAAATGGCTACACCTTC.

The chain recombines TRBV9 with TRBJ1-2; no clear D gene. V lost 4 bases and J 2 bases, leaving 12 bases between the germline ends. Germline V gives CDR1 SGDLS, CDR2 YYNGEE. The CDR3 runs 14 residues. The CDR3 DNA follows: TGTGCCAGCAGCCGCCTACGCGGGAACTATGGCTACACCTTC. Translating gives CASSRLRGNYGYTF.

This clone was found a few times. The J gene is TRBJ2-2, the V gene TRBV4-3; tentative D call: TRBD1 (6 bases). The CDR3 runs 17 residues. Trimming took 0 bases from V and 0 from J, leaving 11 bases between them. The germline CDR1 and CDR2 sequences are LGHNA and YSLEER. In DNA form, the CDR3 reads TGCGCCAGCAGCCAAGATTTCTGGGGGCCGAACACCGGGGAGCTGTTTTTT. This sequence encodes CASSQDFWGPNTGELFF.

V gene TRBV25-1 combines with J gene TRBJ1-5; TRBD1 matches 8 bases. V lost 3 bases, J lost 5 bases, and 9 bases stayed unmatched. Germline CDR1 is MGHDK and CDR2 is SYGVNS. CDR3 length equals 16 residues. Written as DNA, the CDR3 is TGTGCCAGCAGTGATCGGGGGACAGGTTTCCATCAGCCCCAGCATTTT. This codes for CASSDRGTGFHQPQHF.

This chain connects TRBV7-6 to TRBJ1-5; the D gene is possibly TRBD1 (5 bases). The V and J ends lost 0 bases and 7 bases respectively, with 10 bases between them. The germline gives CDR1 SGHVS, CDR2 FNYEAQ. This CDR3 has 14 amino acids. This CDR3 reads CASSLAGGSQPQHF. DNA for the CDR3: TGTGCCAGCAGCTTAGCGGGGGGGTCACAGCCCCAGCATTTT.

This chain links TRBV19 with TRBJ2-7; D remains unclear. CDR1 and CDR2 from the germline V gene are LNHDA and SQIVND (reference sequence). Trimming took off 6 bases at V and 3 bases at J, with 6 bases between the two ends. The CDR3 extends over 11 amino acids. The CDR3 reads CASRNSYEQYF. The DNA for the CDR3 is TGTGCCAGTAGGAACAGCTACGAGCAGTACTTC.

As to this clone: At one boundary the junction diverges from the germline segment, which might be a read error. The CDR3, as DNA: TGTTCCAGCAGCTTAGCGTCGTTGGAGGGGTACTTC. It is translated as CSSSLASLEGYF. The chain combines TRBV7-9 with TRBJ2-7; D is possibly TRBD2 (6 bases). Germline-derived CDR1 and CDR2 are SEHNR and FQNEAQ (reference sequence). The length of the CDR3 is 12 residues.

This clone was observed a handful of times. The chain employs TRBV6-1 and TRBJ1-4; no definite D call. The germline V gene encodes CDR1 MNHNS and CDR2 SASEGT. V lost 11 bases and J 0 bases, leaving 16 bases between the germline ends. The CDR3 extends over 15 amino acids. In DNA, the CDR3 is TGTGCCGGAAGAGGGTCTGTTGCAACTAATGAAAAACTGTTTTTT. This codes for CAGRGSVATNEKLFF.

This clone was recorded once. The chain has TRBV6-4 and TRBJ2-1; D perhaps matches TRBD1 (6 bases). The CDR3 sequence is 16 residues long. V shed 5 bases and J shed 2 bases, with 16 bases lying between them. CDR1 MRHNA and CDR2 SNTAGT come from the germline V gene. DNA of the CDR3: TGTGCCAGCAGTTTAAAGACAGGCGATGCCTACAATGAGCAGTTCTTC. Protein sequence: CASSLKTGDAYNEQFF.

V gene TRBV9 combines with J gene TRBJ2-1, with 8 bases aligning to TRBD2. With V trimmed by 0 bases and J by 3 bases, 11 bases remained unmatched. Germline assignment: CDR1 SGDLS and CDR2 YYNGEE. The CDR3 consists of 18 residues. CDR3 coding DNA: TGTGCCAGCAGCGTAGGAAGCGGGAGAGGGGACTACTACAATGAGCAGTTCTTC. Residues: CASSVGSGRGDYYNEQFF. The full variable domain, with the rest looked up from reference TRBV9 and TRBJ2-1, is DSGVTQTPKHLITATGQRVTLRCSPRSGDLSVYWYQQSLDQGLQFLIQYYNGEERAKGNILERFSAQQFPDLHSELNLSSLELGDSALYFCASSVGSGRGDYYNEQFFGPGTRLTVL.

This clone has just a few counts. The chain joins TRBV4-2 to TRBJ2-3, with TRBD2 identical over 16 bases. V trimming: 5 bases; J trimming: 3 bases; junction bases outside the gene matches: 8. The V gene's germline CDR1 is LGHNA and CDR2 YNFKEQ. The length of the CDR3 is 18 residues. Written as DNA, the CDR3 is TGTGCCAGCAGCGCGGGACTAGCGGGAGGGCCTGGGACAGATACGCAGTATTTT. Amino acid sequence: CASSAGLAGGPGTDTQYF.

The V call is TRBV19, the J call TRBJ1-4; D call uncertain. CDR3 size: 15 residues. Trimming stripped 1 base from V and 5 bases from J, with 11 bases between. Per germline, CDR1 LNHDA and CDR2 SQIVND (reference sequence). This CDR3 is CASSIVGRINEKLFF. In DNA form, the CDR3 reads TGTGCCAGTAGTATAGTGGGCCGAATAAATGAAAAACTGTTTTTT. Complete variable domain (other parts from reference TRBV19 and TRBJ1-4): DGGITQSPKYLFRKEGQNVTLSCEQNLNHDAMYWYRQDPGQGLRLIYYSQIVNDFQKGDIAEGYSVSREKKESFPLTVTSAQKNPTAFYLCASSIVGRINEKLFFGSGTQLSVL.

This chain connects TRBV2 to TRBJ2-7; 8 bases align to TRBD1. The germline gives CDR1 SNHLY, CDR2 FYNNEI. This CDR3 contains 13 residues. The junction had 10 bases not matched to a gene; V was cut back by 6 bases and J by 9 bases. CDR3 bases: TGTGCCAGCAGCCGCCGAGGACAGGGAGTGCAGTACTTC. Amino acids: CASSRRGQGVQYF.

CDR3 loop: CASSFPLRGSPQDTQYF. The CDR3 DNA sequence: TGTGCCAGCAGCTTTCCCCTCCGCGGGAGCCCCCAAGATACGCAGTATTTT. The chain carries TRBV5-5 and TRBJ2-3; 7 bases match TRBD2. The CDR3 has 17 amino acids. Looked up from germline, CDR1 is SGHKS and CDR2 is YYEKEE (reference sequence). V shed 2 bases and J 5 bases; nucleotides not matched to a gene: 14.

The chain employs TRBV9 and TRBJ2-2; maybe TRBD2 (7 bases). Trimming shortened V by 0 bases and J by 3 bases, and 15 bases separated the two germline ends. The germline V gene has CDR1 SGDLS and CDR2 YYNGEE. The length of the CDR3 is 17 residues. As DNA, the CDR3 is TGTGCCAGCAGCGTAGGATTTGGGGGGGGGCACACCGGGGAGCTGTTTTTT. It codes for CASSVGFGGGHTGELFF.

The chain is built from TRBV4-3 and TRBJ2-1; D remains unclear. The CDR3 spans 14 residues. V lost 0 bases and J 9 bases, leaving 12 bases between the germline ends. Per the germline V gene, CDR1 is LGHNA and CDR2 is YSLEER. CDR3 amino acids: CASSQDIESREQFF. CDR3 coding DNA: TGCGCCAGCAGCCAAGATATTGAAAGCCGTGAGCAGTTCTTC.

The V and J genes are TRBV7-3 and TRBJ1-1; D remains ambiguous. The CDR3 length is 13 residues. Trimming removed 5 bases at V and 7 bases at J, with 14 bases between. Germline CDR1 SGHTA, CDR2 FQGTGA. The CDR3 loop reads CASSLLGRDEAFF. For the CDR3, the DNA is TGTGCCAGCAGCCTCCTTGGGAGGGATGAAGCTTTCTTT.